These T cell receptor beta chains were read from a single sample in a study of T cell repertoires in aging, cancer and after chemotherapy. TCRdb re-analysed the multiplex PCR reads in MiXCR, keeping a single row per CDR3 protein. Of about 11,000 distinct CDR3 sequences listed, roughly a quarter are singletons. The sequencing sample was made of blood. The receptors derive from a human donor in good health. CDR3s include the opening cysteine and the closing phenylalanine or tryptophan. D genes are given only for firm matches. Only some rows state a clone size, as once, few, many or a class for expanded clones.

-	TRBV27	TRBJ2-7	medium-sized	TGTGCCAGCAGTGGTAGGGCGGGGAGAGCCTACGAGCAGTACTTC	CASSGRAGRAYEQYF
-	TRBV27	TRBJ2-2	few	TGTGCCAGCAGTTTAGACTCCTTGCGTTCCGGGGAGCTGTTTTTT	CASSLDSLRSGELFF
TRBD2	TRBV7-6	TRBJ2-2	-	TGTGCCAGCAGCCCCCTCACCAGGGCTAGCGGGGGGGTCGGGGAGCTGTTTTTT	CASSPLTRASGGVGELFF
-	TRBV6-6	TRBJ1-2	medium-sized	TGTGCCAGCAGTTACTCGACAGCTAACTATGGCTACACCTTC	CASSYSTANYGYTF
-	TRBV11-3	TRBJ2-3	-	TGTGCCAGCAGCTCCGGGGCCAGCACAGATACGCAGTATTTT	CASSSGASTDTQYF
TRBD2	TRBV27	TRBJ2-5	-	TGTGCCAGCAGTTTTGAAGCGGGGGGACGGGAGACCCAGTACTTC	CASSFEAGGRETQYF
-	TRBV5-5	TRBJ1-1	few	TGTGCCAGCAGCTTTTTCGCCAGGGCGAACACTGAAGCTTTCTTT	CASSFFARANTEAFF
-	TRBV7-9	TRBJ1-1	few	TGTGCCAGCACGGCGGGATGGGGTCACGAAACTTTCTTT	CASTAGWGHETFF
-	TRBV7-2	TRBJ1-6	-	TGTGCCAGCAGCTTATTAGGAAGGAGTGGCTCACCCCTCAACTTT	CASSLLGRSGSPLNF
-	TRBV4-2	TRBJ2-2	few	TGTGCCAGCAGCCAAGTTAGCAGGTTAGGCGGGGAGCTGTTTTTT	CASSQVSRLGGELFF
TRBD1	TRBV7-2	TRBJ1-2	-	TGTGCCAGCAGCCTTAGACAGGGAGATGGCTACACCTTC	CASSLRQGDGYTF
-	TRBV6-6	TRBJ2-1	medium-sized	TGTGCCAGCAGTCACGTGGTGGGTCGGGGCCACGCATCCTACAATGAGCAGTTCTTC	CASSHVVGRGHASYNEQFF
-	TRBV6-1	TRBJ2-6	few	TGTGCCAGCAGTGAAAGGGAGGCCACCTACTCTGGGGCCAACGTCCTGACTTTC	CASSEREATYSGANVLTF
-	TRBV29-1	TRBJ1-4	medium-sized	TGCAGCGCCATTGACCCGGTCGGTGAAAAACTGTTTTTT	CSAIDPVGEKLFF
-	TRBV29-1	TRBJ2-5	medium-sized	TGCAGCGTGAGGGGAGGGCGGACAGGGCTGTCTGAGACCCAGTACTTC	CSVRGGRTGLSETQYF
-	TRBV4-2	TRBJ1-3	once	TGTGCCAGCAGCCAAACGCTTCCAGGAGAATCTGGAAACACCATATATTTT	CASSQTLPGESGNTIYF
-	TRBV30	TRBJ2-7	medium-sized	TGTGCCTGGAGCGCCATCGGTAACGAGCAGTACTTC	CAWSAIGNEQYF
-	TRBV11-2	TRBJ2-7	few	TGTGCCAGCAGCTTTGGCGGGCCCTCCTACGAGCAGTACTTC	CASSFGGPSYEQYF
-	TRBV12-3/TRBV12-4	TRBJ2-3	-	TGTGCCAGCAGTTTTCCCCAGATCGGGTCAGATACGCAGTATTTT	CASSFPQIGSDTQYF
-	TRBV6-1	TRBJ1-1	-	TGTGCCAGCAGTGTTTACGGATTGAACACTGAAGCTTTCTTT	CASSVYGLNTEAFF
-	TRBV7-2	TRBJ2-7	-	TGTGCCAGCAGGCCGCCCTCTCACTACGAGCAGTACTTC	CASRPPSHYEQYF
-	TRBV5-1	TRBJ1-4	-	TGCGCCAGCAGCACGGGACACACTAATGAAAAACTGTTTTTT	CASSTGHTNEKLFF
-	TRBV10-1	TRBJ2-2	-	TGCGCCCCTAGGAACCCCCCCCCAGGGGTGAACACCGGGGAGCTGTTTTTT	CAPRNPPPGVNTGELFF
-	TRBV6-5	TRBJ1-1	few	TGTGCCAGCAGGTCCGGTGGCGGCGTGTCGTTCACTGAAGCTTTCTTT	CASRSGGGVSFTEAFF
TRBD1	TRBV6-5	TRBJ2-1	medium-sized	TGTGCCAGCAGTAGGACAGGGCCCGAGCAGTTCTTC	CASSRTGPEQFF
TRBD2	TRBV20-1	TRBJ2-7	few	TGCAGTGCTAGAGCTGGACTAGCGGGGGAAAAGGAGCAGTACTTC	CSARAGLAGEKEQYF
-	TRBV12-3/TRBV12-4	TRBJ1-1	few	TGTGCCAGCAGCCAAGAGGGGGGGACCACTGAAGCTTTCTTT	CASSQEGGTTEAFF
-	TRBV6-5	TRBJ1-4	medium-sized	TGTGCCAGCAGACCTCAACAGCGAAAACTGTTTTTT	CASRPQQRKLFF
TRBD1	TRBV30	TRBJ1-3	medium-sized	TGTGCCTGGAGTGGGACAGGCCTTTACTCTGGAAACACCATATATTTT	CAWSGTGLYSGNTIYF
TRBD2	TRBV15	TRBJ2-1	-	TGTGCCACCAGCTCCCGGGGGGGGGGCCCCGATGAGCAGTTCTTC	CATSSRGGGPDEQFF
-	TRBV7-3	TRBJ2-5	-	TGTGCCAGCAGCTTAGTTTTGTGGGGCGAGGAGTACCAAGAGACCCAGTACTTC	CASSLVLWGEEYQETQYF
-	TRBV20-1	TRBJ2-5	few	TGCAGTGCTATCTCTCGACGGGAAGAGACCCAGTACTTC	CSAISRREETQYF
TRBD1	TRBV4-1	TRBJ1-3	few	TGCGCCAGCAGCCAAGGGGCAGGGGGTGGAAACACCATATATTTT	CASSQGAGGGNTIYF
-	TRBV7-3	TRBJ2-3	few	TGTGCCAGCAGCCTGAGGGGGGGCCTAGATGGGTCAGATACGCAGTATTTT	CASSLRGGLDGSDTQYF
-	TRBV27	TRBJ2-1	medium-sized	TGTGCCAGCAGTCGAACGAGCCATGAGCAGTTCTTC	CASSRTSHEQFF
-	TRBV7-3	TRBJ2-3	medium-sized	TGTGCCAGCAGTCGGGACTCGGACAAAAGGTATTTT	CASSRDSDKRYF
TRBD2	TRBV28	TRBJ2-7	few	TGTGCCAGCAGGATTGGAACTAGCGGTACCTACGAGCAGTACTTC	CASRIGTSGTYEQYF
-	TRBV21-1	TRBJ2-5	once	TGTGCCAGCAGCAACCTGGGCACAGTGAACCCCCCTTCCCGAGACCAAGAGACCCAGTACTTC	CASSNLGTVNPPSRDQETQYF
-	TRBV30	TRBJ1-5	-	TGTGCCTGGTCGTGGATGACAAGCAATCAGCCCCAGCATTTT	CAWSWMTSNQPQHF
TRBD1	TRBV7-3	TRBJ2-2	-	TGTGCCAGCAGCTCAGGACAGGGTACCGGGGAGCTGTTTTTT	CASSSGQGTGELFF
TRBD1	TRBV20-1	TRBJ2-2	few	TGCAGTGCTAAAGAACCGGGACAGGGGCGTATCGGGGAGCTGTTTTTT	CSAKEPGQGRIGELFF
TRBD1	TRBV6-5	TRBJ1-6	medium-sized	TGTGCCAGCAGCCGGGACAGCGAGGATTCACCCCTCCACTTT	CASSRDSEDSPLHF
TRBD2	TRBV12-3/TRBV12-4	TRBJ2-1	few	TGTGCCAGCAGTCGTCGAAAAAGCGGGGGGGCCGATTGGGGGCAGTTCTTC	CASSRRKSGGADWGQFF
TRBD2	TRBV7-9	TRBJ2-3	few	TGTGCCAGCGCCCTCGGGGGGGGTCGCACAGATACGCAGTATTTT	CASALGGGRTDTQYF
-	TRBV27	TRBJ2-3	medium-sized	TGTGCCAGCAGTCTGTCTGGGTCAAGCACAGATACGCAGTATTTT	CASSLSGSSTDTQYF
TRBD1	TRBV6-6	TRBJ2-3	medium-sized	TGTGCCAGCAGTTCAACCGGGACAGGTTATCCAGATACGCAGTATTTT	CASSSTGTGYPDTQYF
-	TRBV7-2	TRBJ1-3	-	TGTGCCAGCAGCTTAGCGTGGGAAGGCGTTGGAAACACCATATATTTT	CASSLAWEGVGNTIYF
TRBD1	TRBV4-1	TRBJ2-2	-	TGCGCCAGCAGCCGACAGGGTAACGCCGGGGAGCTGTTTTTT	CASSRQGNAGELFF
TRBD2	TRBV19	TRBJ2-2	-	TGTGCCAGTCAACCGGGACTAGCGGGGGGGCAGGCCGGGGAGCTGTTTTTT	CASQPGLAGGQAGELFF